Listed below are T cell receptor beta chains from one sample, sequenced in a study of T-cell memory formation after mild COVID-19. In TCRdb, the 5' RACE reads were re-called with MiXCR into one record per CDR3 protein. This table has roughly 560,000 distinct CDR3 sequences, about 20% appearing once. Sample: PBMCs or a T cell subset sorted from them (not recorded which). The receptors come from an adult woman who had mild COVID-19 (a few samples of this study predate the infection). Cell type and time point are not known. CDR3s include the opening cysteine and the closing phenylalanine or tryptophan. D genes are given only for firm matches. Clone size, where shown, is once, few, many, or a class for clones that have expanded.

V	size	J	D	DNA	CDR3
TRBV7-2	NA	TRBJ1-1	NA	TGTGCCAGCAGCCATGGAAACGGCGGCACTGAAGCTTTCTTT	CASSHGNGGTEAFF
TRBV25-1	few	TRBJ2-2	TRBD1	TGTGCCAGCAGCTTAACACGGGACAGGGGTAACGAAGAGCTGTTTTTT	CASSLTRDRGNEELFF
TRBV5-1	NA	TRBJ2-3	TRBD1	TGCGCCAGCAGCCCGGACAGGGTGACAGATACGCAGTATTTT	CASSPDRVTDTQYF
TRBV18	few	TRBJ2-5	NA	TGTGCCAGCTCACCCCGACAGAGACAAGAGACCCAGTACTTC	CASSPRQRQETQYF
TRBV20-1	NA	TRBJ2-1	TRBD1	TGCAGTGCTCGGGGTGGCGACAGGGTAAAGCAGTTCTTC	CSARGGDRVKQFF
TRBV21-1	NA	TRBJ2-7	NA	TGTGCCAGCAGCTCCCGAGGGCCGGACTCCTACGAGCAGTACTTC	CASSSRGPDSYEQYF
TRBV29-1	NA	TRBJ2-7	TRBD2	TGCAGCGTCGTACTAGCGGCTCCGCCATACGAGCAGTACTTC	CSVVLAAPPYEQYF
TRBV6-6	NA	TRBJ1-4	TRBD1	TGTGCCAGCAGGGCGACAGGGGGAATAGAAAAACTGTTTTTT	CASRATGGIEKLFF
TRBV5-1	NA	TRBJ2-4	TRBD2	TGCGCCAGCAGCCCCCGGGGGAGGGGTAGTATTCAGTACTTC	CASSPRGRGSIQYF
TRBV27	NA	TRBJ2-3	NA	TGTGCCAGCAGTCCCGGAGCGGAAAGGACGCAGTATTTT	CASSPGAERTQYF
TRBV7-8	few	TRBJ2-1	TRBD2	TGTGCCAGCAGCACCGGGACTAGCTTTTACAATGAGCAGTTCTTC	CASSTGTSFYNEQFF
TRBV5-1	few	TRBJ2-3	TRBD2	TGCGCCAGCAGCCTCCTAGCGGGGGGGAGCACAGATACGCAGTATTTT	CASSLLAGGSTDTQYF
TRBV29-1	NA	TRBJ2-5	TRBD1	TGCAGCGTTGATTACAGGGGGCTTGAGACCCAGTACTTC	CSVDYRGLETQYF
TRBV2	NA	TRBJ2-1	NA	TGTGCCAGCAGCAAACTCTCCTCCTACAATGAGCAGTTCTTC	CASSKLSSYNEQFF
TRBV29-1	NA	TRBJ1-5	NA	TGCAGCGTTGGGCAGGGGCCCAATCAGCCCCAGCATTTT	CSVGQGPNQPQHF
TRBV30	few	TRBJ1-5	NA	TGTGCCTGGAGTGTGTCCTACAATCAGCCCCAGCATTTT	CAWSVSYNQPQHF
TRBV27	NA	TRBJ2-7	TRBD1	TGTGCCAGCAGTTTTGGACAGGGGTTCGGCGAGCAGTACTTC	CASSFGQGFGEQYF
TRBV27	few	TRBJ2-7	TRBD1	TGTGCCAGCAGTTTCCGGGACAGGGGCGAGCAGTACTTC	CASSFRDRGEQYF
TRBV5-5	few	TRBJ1-2	TRBD1	TGTGCCAGCATCCGACAGGGAACCAACTATGGCTACACCTTC	CASIRQGTNYGYTF
TRBV12-3/TRBV12-4	NA	TRBJ2-1	NA	TGTGCCAGCAGTTTTCTTTCCTATGAGCAGTTCTTC	CASSFLSYEQFF
TRBV5-5	NA	TRBJ2-2	NA	TGTGCCAGCAGCTTGAGTGCGGGTCTCGGCGGGGAGCTGTTTTTT	CASSLSAGLGGELFF
TRBV7-6	few	TRBJ2-6	NA	TGTGCCAGCAGCTTACCCGCCGACAGGTTTCAGGAGGGAACTGGGGCCAACGTCCTGACTTTC	CASSLPADRFQEGTGANVLTF
TRBV12-3/TRBV12-4	NA	TRBJ1-1	NA	TGTGCCAGCGAGGGGTACTCTGAAGCTTTCTTT	CASEGYSEAFF
TRBV5-1	once	TRBJ2-3	NA	TGCGCCAGCAGCTTGGGGCCAGCTGGCACAGATACGCAGTATTTT	CASSLGPAGTDTQYF
TRBV19	few	TRBJ1-1	TRBD1	TGTGCCAGTGATCGGACAGGGCTGAACACTGAAGCTTTCTTT	CASDRTGLNTEAFF
TRBV4-1	NA	TRBJ2-3	TRBD2	TGCGCCAGCAGCCAAGGACTAGCGGGGGACCTCCATACGCAGTATTTT	CASSQGLAGDLHTQYF
TRBV3-1	NA	TRBJ1-1	NA	TGTGCCAGCAGCCGGCAGGGGCACAACACTGAAGCTTTCTTT	CASSRQGHNTEAFF
TRBV9	once	TRBJ2-7	TRBD1	TGTGCCAGCAGCGTAGCTATAAGCGGACAGGGGATAAGCGAGCAGTACTTC	CASSVAISGQGISEQYF
TRBV7-2	few	TRBJ1-4	NA	TGTGCCAGCAGCTTAGCGCCAGGCCCGGGGGAAAAACTGTTTTTT	CASSLAPGPGEKLFF
TRBV7-9	NA	TRBJ1-2	TRBD1	TGTGCCAGCAGCCGTTCAGGGGGAAACTATGGCTACACCTTC	CASSRSGGNYGYTF
TRBV15	few	TRBJ2-3	NA	TGTGCCACCGGCGGGCTAGGCAGCACAGATACGCAGTATTTT	CATGGLGSTDTQYF
TRBV20-1	few	TRBJ2-3	TRBD2	TGCAGTGCGACCCGGCGGGAGGGTAGAACAGATACGCAGTATTTT	CSATRREGRTDTQYF
TRBV7-9	NA	TRBJ2-7	TRBD1	TGTGCCAGCAGCTTACTGGGACAGGGGGCTCACGAGCAGTACTTC	CASSLLGQGAHEQYF
TRBV30	NA	TRBJ2-7	NA	TGTGCCTGGAGTGAGGCAGGGCCCTACGAGCAGTACTTC	CAWSEAGPYEQYF
TRBV3-1	few	TRBJ2-7	NA	TGTGCCAGCAGCCTATACGGCAGGGATTGGGACGAGCAGTACTTC	CASSLYGRDWDEQYF
TRBV3-1	NA	TRBJ2-5	NA	TGTGCCAGCAGCCAAGAGGAGGGGGCCCTGGGAGAGACCCAGTACTTC	CASSQEEGALGETQYF
TRBV7-6	few	TRBJ2-7	TRBD1	TGTGCCAGCAGCCGGGGACAGGGGTCGGGGCAGTACTTC	CASSRGQGSGQYF
TRBV5-6	few	TRBJ2-5	TRBD1	TGTGCCAGCAGCCCGACAGGGGACTGGGGGACCCAGTACTTC	CASSPTGDWGTQYF
TRBV7-2	few	TRBJ2-3	TRBD2	TGTGCCAGCAGCTTCAGCTATAGCGGGAGTTCTGATACGCAGTATTTT	CASSFSYSGSSDTQYF
TRBV27	NA	TRBJ2-1	NA	TGTGCCAGCAGTTTCCGCCAGTACAATGAGCAGTTCTTC	CASSFRQYNEQFF
TRBV4-1	NA	TRBJ2-7	NA	TGCGCCAGCAGCCAAGTTTTAGTGCGGGGGCGAGGGATCTCCTACGAGCAGTACTTC	CASSQVLVRGRGISYEQYF
TRBV9	NA	TRBJ2-5	NA	TGTGCCAGCAGCGTAGGACACAAACAAGAGACCCAGTACTTC	CASSVGHKQETQYF
TRBV6-5	few	TRBJ1-5	NA	TGTGCCACCTCCTCTAAGTATAGATCCCCTCGGGGAGGCAATCAGCCCCAGCATTTT	CATSSKYRSPRGGNQPQHF
TRBV5-1	few	TRBJ2-2	TRBD1	TGCGCCAGCAGCCCCGGCACGGGACAGGGGGATCACGGGGAGCTGTTTTTT	CASSPGTGQGDHGELFF
TRBV2	NA	TRBJ2-7	TRBD1	TGTGCCAGCAGGGACCGGGGACAGCCCTCCTACGAGCAGTACTTC	CASRDRGQPSYEQYF
TRBV20-1	NA	TRBJ2-3	NA	TGCAGTGCTACCACCGGGCTACGGACAGATACGCAGTATTTT	CSATTGLRTDTQYF
TRBV29-1	NA	TRBJ2-5	TRBD2	TGCAGCGTTGAGATGATAGCGGGGGGCCAACAAGAGACCCAGTACTTC	CSVEMIAGGQQETQYF
TRBV12-3/TRBV12-4	few	TRBJ1-2	NA	TGTGCCAGCAGTTTAACAGTCTATGGCTACACCTTC	CASSLTVYGYTF
TRBV5-1	NA	TRBJ2-1	TRBD2	TGCGCCAGCAGCCCGGGACTAGCGACAAATGAGCAGTTCTTC	CASSPGLATNEQFF
TRBV11-1	few	TRBJ2-2	TRBD2	TGTGCCAGCAGCTTAGCTCGGGGGGAGCCCGGGGAGCTGTTTTTT	CASSLARGEPGELFF
TRBV18	NA	TRBJ2-3	TRBD2	TGTGCCAGCTCACCACCGGGCGGGAGGGCCGAAGGGACAGATACGCAGTATTTT	CASSPPGGRAEGTDTQYF
TRBV14	few	TRBJ1-2	TRBD1	TGTGCCAGCAGCCAGGCCGGGACAGCTTATGGCTACACCTTC	CASSQAGTAYGYTF
TRBV15	NA	TRBJ2-5	NA	TGTGCCACCAGCAGAGAGGGGGAGATGCAGGAGACCCAGTACTTC	CATSREGEMQETQYF
TRBV7-3	NA	TRBJ1-2	TRBD1	TGTGCCAGCAGCAGAGACTCAGGGGGGGATGGCTACACCTTC	CASSRDSGGDGYTF
TRBV7-2	NA	TRBJ2-4	NA	TGTGACAGCAGCCCCCCGGGCCGGAACATTCAGTACTTC	CDSSPPGRNIQYF